The sequence of this T cell receptor beta chain was determined in a study of blood T cell repertoires in COVID-19. The ends were cut back, 5 bases at V and 3 bases at J, with 10 bases in the middle. Looked up from germline, CDR1 is LNHDA and CDR2 is SQIVND (reference sequence). The CDR3 is made up of 14 amino acids. How the authors handled the data: Cell counts per sample came from amplifying reference gene primers. TCRdb's copy holds only in-frame clones and misses some; the assay was immunoSEQ multiplex PCR. V and J calls and clone size are as listed in that table; D and trimming were resolved from the DNA. The sample lists roughly 200,000 clones, around 86% occurring once. Everyone who took part was about 18 to 89 years old, and they came from about two dozen US areas.

The sample comprised PBMCs or T cells enriched from blood (not recorded which). The chain couples TRBV19 to TRBJ2-2; perhaps TRBD1 as D (6 bases). The clonotype originates from a man under 40 in a cohort exposed to, infected with or recovered from COVID-19 (not recorded which). As DNA, the CDR3 is TGTGCCAGTAGTCTCACAGGGTACACCGGGGAGCTGTTTTTT. Amino acid sequence: CASSLTGYTGELFF.